This T cell receptor (beta chain) was identified during a study of shared clonotypes between healthy human individuals. Findings and limits, study-wide: Across subsets, estimated richness was generally greater for naive than for memory populations.

The donor cohort consisted entirely of Caucasian adults residing in Nashville, Tennessee. From CD4+ cells came CD45RA+ naive and CD45RA-negative memory subsets. A note on this clone: Its antigen is still unknown.

Only in-frame clones appear in the TCRdb table, and some are missing; sequencing was by immunoSEQ multiplex PCR. This table has millions of clones, over 85% appearing once. Trimming cost V 0 bases and J 5 bases, with 17 bases left between them. Germline V gives CDR1 GTSNPN, CDR2 SVGIG (reference sequence). The CDR3 consists of 15 residues. This receptor was identified in a man younger than 30 in good health. The V call is TRBV30, the J call TRBJ2-7, with a tentative D call TRBD2 (5 bases). What was sequenced was naive CD4+ T cells sorted from blood. As for subset: CD45RA+ positively selected. This CDR3 reads CAWSVGSLNLDEQYF. The CDR3 nucleotides are TGTGCCTGGAGTGTAGGGAGTCTTAATTTGGACGAGCAGTACTTC.